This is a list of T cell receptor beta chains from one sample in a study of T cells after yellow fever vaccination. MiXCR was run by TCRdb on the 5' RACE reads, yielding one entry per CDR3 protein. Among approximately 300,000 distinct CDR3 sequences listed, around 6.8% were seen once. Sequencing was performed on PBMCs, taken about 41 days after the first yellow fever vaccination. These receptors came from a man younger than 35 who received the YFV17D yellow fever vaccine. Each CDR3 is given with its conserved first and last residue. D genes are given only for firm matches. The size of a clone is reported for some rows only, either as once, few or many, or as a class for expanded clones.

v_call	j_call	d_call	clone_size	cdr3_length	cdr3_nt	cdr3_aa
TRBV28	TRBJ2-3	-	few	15	TGTGCCAGCAGTACAGCCGTTGAGAGCACAGATACGCAGTATTTT	CASSTAVESTDTQYF
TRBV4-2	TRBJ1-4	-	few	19	TGTGCCAGCAGCCCGGGACCGACCTCCCCGGGGATTGGCTCGGAAAAACTGTTTTTT	CASSPGPTSPGIGSEKLFF
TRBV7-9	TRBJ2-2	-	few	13	TGTGCCAGCGCTCTGATGGTCTCCGGGGAGCTGTTTTTT	CASALMVSGELFF
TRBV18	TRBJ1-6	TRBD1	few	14	TGTGCCAGCTCACCGGGACAGCTTAATTCACCCCTCCACTTT	CASSPGQLNSPLHF
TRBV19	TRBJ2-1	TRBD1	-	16	TGTGCCAGTAGCCTGGGGATGGGACAGTTCTTCAATGAGCAGTTCTTC	CASSLGMGQFFNEQFF
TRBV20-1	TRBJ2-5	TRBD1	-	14	TGCAGTGCGATACAGGGGGACGACCAAGAGACCCAGTACTTC	CSAIQGDDQETQYF
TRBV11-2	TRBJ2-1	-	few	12	TGTGCCAGCAGCTTGAGTGGGGTGGGACAGTTCTTC	CASSLSGVGQFF
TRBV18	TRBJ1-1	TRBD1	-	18	TGTGCCAGCTCACCCTCGGGACAGATAAGACTAATGAACACTGAAGCTTTCTTT	CASSPSGQIRLMNTEAFF
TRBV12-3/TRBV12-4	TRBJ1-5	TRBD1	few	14	TGTGCCAGCAGTGGACAGGGGTACAATCAGCCCCAGCATTTT	CASSGQGYNQPQHF
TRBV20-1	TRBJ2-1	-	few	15	TGCAGTGCTAGAGATCAAGGGGTACCCCTCAATGAGCAGTTCTTC	CSARDQGVPLNEQFF
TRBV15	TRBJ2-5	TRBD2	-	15	TGTGCCACCAGCAGAAACCCCGGGAGGCAAGAGACCCAGTACTTC	CATSRNPGRQETQYF
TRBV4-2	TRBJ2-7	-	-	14	TGTGCCAGCAGCCAAGTCGCCAGTTTCAACGAGCAGTACTTC	CASSQVASFNEQYF
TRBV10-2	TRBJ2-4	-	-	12	TGCGCCAGTGGACAGATTGGCAACATTCAGTACTTC	CASGQIGNIQYF
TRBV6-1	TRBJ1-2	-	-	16	TGTGCCAGCAGCACGCCCGGGGCAGTTTCTAACTATGGCTACACCTTC	CASSTPGAVSNYGYTF
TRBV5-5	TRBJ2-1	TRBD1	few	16	TGTGCCAGCAGCAACACCGGGACAGGGTCCTACAATGAGCAGTTCTTC	CASSNTGTGSYNEQFF
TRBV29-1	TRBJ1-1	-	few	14	TGCAGCGTGTCTTATCGAGACAGCCCCACTGAAGCTTTCTTT	CSVSYRDSPTEAFF
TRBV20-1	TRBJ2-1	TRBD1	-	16	TGCAGTGCTGAGGACAGGGGAGAGTCTGGTTCTAGGGAGCAGTTCTTC	CSAEDRGESGSREQFF
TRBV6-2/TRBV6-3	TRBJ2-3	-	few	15	TGTGCCAGCAGTTTGCTAGCGAGGAGCACAGATACGCAGTATTTT	CASSLLARSTDTQYF
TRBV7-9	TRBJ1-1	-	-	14	TGTGCCAGCAGCTTAGGCGCACGGTTCACTGAAGCTTTCTTT	CASSLGARFTEAFF
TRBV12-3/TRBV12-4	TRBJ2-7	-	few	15	TGTGCCAGCAGTTTACCAGGGTGGGGTTCCCTAAAGCAGTACTTC	CASSLPGWGSLKQYF
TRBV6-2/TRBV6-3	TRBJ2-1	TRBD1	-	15	TGTGCCAGCAGTTACAGGGGGCGCGCCTACAATGAGCAGTTCTTC	CASSYRGRAYNEQFF
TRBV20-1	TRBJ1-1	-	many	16	TGCAGTGCTAGAGTTGGAGGGACGTTGCCGAACACTGAAGCTTTCTTT	CSARVGGTLPNTEAFF
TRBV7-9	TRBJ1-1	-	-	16	TGTGCCAGCAGCTTACCCCGTGACAGGATGAACACTGAAGCTTTCTTT	CASSLPRDRMNTEAFF
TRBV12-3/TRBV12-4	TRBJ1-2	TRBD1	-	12	TGTGCCAGCAACGAGGGGGCGCTTGGCTACACCTTC	CASNEGALGYTF
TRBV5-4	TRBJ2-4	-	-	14	TGTGCCAGCAGCGAACAGGGCCCCCAAAACATTCAGTACTTC	CASSEQGPQNIQYF
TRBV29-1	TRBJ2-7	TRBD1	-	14	TGCAGCGTTGGCAGAGAGACAGGGCTATACGAGCAGTACTTC	CSVGRETGLYEQYF
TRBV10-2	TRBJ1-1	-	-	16	TGCGCCAGCTCGGAAACAGGAGCCATCTTCAACACTGAAGCTTTCTTT	CASSETGAIFNTEAFF
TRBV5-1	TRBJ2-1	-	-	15	TGCGCCAGCAGCTTGGTGGGGGCCCGAGGCGATGAGCAGTTCTTC	CASSLVGARGDEQFF
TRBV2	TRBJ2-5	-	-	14	TGTGCCAGCAGAGAACAGGACCTAGGAGAGACCCAGTACTTC	CASREQDLGETQYF
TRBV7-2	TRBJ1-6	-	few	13	TGTGCCAGCAGCTCCCGAGGGGCGGCACCCCTCCACTTT	CASSSRGAAPLHF
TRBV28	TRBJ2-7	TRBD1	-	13	TGTGCCAGCAGCATGGGACAGGGCTTAGAGCAGTACTTC	CASSMGQGLEQYF
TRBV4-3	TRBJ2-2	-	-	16	TGCGCCAGCAGCCAAGAGTCCTCGGCGGACACCGGGGAGCTGTTTTTT	CASSQESSADTGELFF